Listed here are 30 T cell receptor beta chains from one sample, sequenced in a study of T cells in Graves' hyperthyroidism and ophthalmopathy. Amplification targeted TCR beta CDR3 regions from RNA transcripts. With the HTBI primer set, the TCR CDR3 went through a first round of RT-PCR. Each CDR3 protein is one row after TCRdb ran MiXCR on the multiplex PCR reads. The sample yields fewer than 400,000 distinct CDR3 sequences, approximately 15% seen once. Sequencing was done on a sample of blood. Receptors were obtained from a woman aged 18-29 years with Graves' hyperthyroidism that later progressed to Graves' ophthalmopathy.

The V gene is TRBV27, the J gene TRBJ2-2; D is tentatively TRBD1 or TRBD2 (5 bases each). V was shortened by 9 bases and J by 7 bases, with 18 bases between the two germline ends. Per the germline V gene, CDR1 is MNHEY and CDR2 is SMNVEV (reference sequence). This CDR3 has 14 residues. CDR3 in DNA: TGTGCCAGTTTGACTGGGGGATTGGGCGGGGAGCTGTTTTTT. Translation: CASLTGGLGGELFF.

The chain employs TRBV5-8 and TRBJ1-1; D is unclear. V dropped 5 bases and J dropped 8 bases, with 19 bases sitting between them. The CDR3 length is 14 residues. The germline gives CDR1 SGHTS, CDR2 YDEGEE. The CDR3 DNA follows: TGTGCCAGCAGGTATGACGGAGCTTCTGGGGAAGCTTTCTTT. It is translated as CASRYDGASGEAFF.

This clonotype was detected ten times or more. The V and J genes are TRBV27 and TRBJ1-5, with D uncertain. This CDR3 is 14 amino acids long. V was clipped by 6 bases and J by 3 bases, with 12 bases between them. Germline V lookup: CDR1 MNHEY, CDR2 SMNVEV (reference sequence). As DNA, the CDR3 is TGTGCCAGCAGCCCTGGACGGATCAATCAGCCCCAGCATTTT. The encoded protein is CASSPGRINQPQHF.

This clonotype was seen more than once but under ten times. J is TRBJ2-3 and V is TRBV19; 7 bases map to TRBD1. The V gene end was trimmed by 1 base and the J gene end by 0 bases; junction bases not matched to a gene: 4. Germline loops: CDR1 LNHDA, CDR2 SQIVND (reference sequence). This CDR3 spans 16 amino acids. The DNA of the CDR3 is TGTGCCAGTAGTATAGCGTCAGGGGGAAGCACAGATACGCAGTATTTT. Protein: CASSIASGGSTDTQYF.

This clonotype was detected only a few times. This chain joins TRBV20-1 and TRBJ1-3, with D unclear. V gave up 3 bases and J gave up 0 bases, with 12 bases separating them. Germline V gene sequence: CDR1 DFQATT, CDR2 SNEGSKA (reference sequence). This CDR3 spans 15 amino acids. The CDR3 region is CSARMSKSSGNTIYF. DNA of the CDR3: TGCAGTGCTAGGATGAGCAAGTCCTCTGGAAACACCATATATTTT.

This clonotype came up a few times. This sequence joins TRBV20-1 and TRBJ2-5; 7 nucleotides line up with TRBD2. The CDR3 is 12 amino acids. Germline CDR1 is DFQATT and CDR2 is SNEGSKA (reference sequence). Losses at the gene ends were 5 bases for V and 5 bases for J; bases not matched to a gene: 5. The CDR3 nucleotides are TGCAGTGCTGGTTCGGGAGGCGAGACCCAGTACTTC. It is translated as CSAGSGGETQYF.

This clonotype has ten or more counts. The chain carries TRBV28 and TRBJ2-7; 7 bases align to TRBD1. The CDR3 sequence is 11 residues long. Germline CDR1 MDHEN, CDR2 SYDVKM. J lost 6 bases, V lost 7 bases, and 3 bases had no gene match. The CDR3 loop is CASTYRGEQYF. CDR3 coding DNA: TGTGCCAGCACATACAGGGGCGAGCAGTACTTC.

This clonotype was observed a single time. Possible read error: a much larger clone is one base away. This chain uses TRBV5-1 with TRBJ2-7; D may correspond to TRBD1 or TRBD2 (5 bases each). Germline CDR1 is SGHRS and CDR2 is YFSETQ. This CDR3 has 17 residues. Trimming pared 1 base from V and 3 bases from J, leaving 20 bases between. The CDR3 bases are TGCGCCAGCAGCTTGAGGAGGTCGGAAGGGGAGAACTACGAGCAGTACTTC. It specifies CASSLRRSEGENYEQYF.

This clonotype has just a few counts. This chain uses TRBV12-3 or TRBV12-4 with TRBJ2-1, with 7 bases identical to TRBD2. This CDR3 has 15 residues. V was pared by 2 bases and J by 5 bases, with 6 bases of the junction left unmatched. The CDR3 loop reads CASSLLPGRDNEQFF. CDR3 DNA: TGTGCCAGCAGTTTATTACCGGGGAGGGACAATGAGCAGTTCTTC.

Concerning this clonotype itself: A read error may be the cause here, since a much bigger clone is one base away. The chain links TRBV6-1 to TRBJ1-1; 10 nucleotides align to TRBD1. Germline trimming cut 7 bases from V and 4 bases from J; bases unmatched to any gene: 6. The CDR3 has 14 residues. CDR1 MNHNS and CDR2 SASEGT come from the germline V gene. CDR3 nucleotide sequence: TGTGCCAGCACCCCCGGGACAGGGGTCACTGAAGCTTTCTTT. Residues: CASTPGTGVTEAFF.

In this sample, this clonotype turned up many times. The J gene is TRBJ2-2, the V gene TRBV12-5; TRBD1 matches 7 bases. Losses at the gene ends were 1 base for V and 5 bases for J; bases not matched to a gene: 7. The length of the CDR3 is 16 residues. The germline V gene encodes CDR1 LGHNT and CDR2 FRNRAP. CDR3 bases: TGTGCTAGTGGTTTGGACGCAGGGGGTTATACCGGGGAGCTGTTTTTT. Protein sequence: CASGLDAGGYTGELFF.

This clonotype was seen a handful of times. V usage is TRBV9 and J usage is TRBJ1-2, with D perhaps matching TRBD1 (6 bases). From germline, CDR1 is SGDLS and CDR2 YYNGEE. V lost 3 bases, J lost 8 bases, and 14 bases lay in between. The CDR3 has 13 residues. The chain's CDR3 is CASSANRAGGYTF. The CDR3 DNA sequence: TGTGCCAGCAGCGCTAACAGGGCCGGGGGCTACACCTTC.

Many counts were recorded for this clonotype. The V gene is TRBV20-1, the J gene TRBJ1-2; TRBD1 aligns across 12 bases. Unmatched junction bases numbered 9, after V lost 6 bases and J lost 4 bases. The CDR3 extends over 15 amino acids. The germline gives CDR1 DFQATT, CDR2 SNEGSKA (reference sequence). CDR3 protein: CSAPEGTGGPYGYTF. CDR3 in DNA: TGCAGTGCCCCAGAGGGGACAGGGGGCCCCTATGGCTACACCTTC.

CDR3 nucleotide sequence: TGTGCCAGCAAGAAACTAGCGGGAGGGAGCTCCTACAATGAGCAGTTCTTC. Translation gives CASKKLAGGSSYNEQFF. V usage is TRBV2 and J usage is TRBJ2-1; 13 bases map to TRBD2. Germline-derived CDR1 and CDR2 are SNHLY and FYNNEI. This CDR3 has 17 residues. With V trimmed by 7 bases and J by 0 bases, 6 bases remained unmatched.

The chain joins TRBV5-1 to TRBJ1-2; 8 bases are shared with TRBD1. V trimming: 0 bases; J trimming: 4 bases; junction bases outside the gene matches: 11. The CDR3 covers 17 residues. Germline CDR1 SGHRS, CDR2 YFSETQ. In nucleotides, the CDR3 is TGCGCCAGCAGCTTGGACGGGCAGGGGGCTTTATCCTATGGCTACACCTTC. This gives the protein CASSLDGQGALSYGYTF. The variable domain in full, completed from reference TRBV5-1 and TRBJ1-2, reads KAGVTQTPRYLIKTRGQQVTLSCSPISGHRSVSWYQQTPGQGLQFLFEYFSETQRNKGNFPGRFSGRQFSNSRSEMNVSTLELGDSALYLCASSLDGQGALSYGYTFGSGTRLTVV.

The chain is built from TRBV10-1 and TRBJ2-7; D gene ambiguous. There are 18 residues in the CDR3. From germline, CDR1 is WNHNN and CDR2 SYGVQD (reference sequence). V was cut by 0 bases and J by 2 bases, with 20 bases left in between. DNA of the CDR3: TGCGCCAGCAGTGAGTCGGTCTTGCGTGGTCTTTACGCCTACGAGCAGTACTTC. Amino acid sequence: CASSESVLRGLYAYEQYF.

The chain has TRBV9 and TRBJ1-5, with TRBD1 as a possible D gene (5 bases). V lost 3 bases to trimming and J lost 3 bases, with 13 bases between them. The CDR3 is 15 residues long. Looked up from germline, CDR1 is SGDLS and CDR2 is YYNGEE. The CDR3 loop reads CASSASGRDNQPQHF. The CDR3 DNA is TGTGCCAGCAGCGCATCGGGACGGGACAATCAGCCCCAGCATTTT.

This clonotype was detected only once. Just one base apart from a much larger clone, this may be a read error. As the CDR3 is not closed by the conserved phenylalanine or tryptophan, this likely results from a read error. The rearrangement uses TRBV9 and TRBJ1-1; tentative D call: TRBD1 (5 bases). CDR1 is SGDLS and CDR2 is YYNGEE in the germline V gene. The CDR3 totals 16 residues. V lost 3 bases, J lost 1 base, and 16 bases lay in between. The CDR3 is CASSETGVRGNTEAFS. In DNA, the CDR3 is TGTGCCAGCAGCGAGACGGGGGTGAGGGGGAACACTGAAGCTTTCTCT.

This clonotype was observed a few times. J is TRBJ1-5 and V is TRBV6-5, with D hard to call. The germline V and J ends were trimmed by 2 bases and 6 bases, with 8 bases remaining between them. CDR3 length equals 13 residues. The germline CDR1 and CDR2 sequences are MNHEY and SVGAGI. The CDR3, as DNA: TGTGCCAGCAGTTACGCGGTGGCTCAGCCCCAGCATTTT. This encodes CASSYAVAQPQHF.

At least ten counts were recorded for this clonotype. CDR3 residues: CSARTGQAQDTQYF. In DNA form, the CDR3 reads TGCAGTGCCCGCACGGGACAGGCCCAAGATACGCAGTATTTT. The rearrangement uses TRBV20-1 and TRBJ2-3; the match to TRBD1 covers 8 bases. This CDR3 is 14 amino acids long. Trimming cost V 6 bases and J 5 bases; bases outside gene matches: 10. Germline V gives CDR1 DFQATT, CDR2 SNEGSKA (reference sequence).

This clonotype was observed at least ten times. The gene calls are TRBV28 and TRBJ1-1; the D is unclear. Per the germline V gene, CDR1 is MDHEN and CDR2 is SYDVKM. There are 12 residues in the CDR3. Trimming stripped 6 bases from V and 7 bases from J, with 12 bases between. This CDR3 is CASSPRRGEAFF. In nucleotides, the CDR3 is TGTGCCAGCAGCCCCAGGCGGGGTGAAGCTTTCTTT.

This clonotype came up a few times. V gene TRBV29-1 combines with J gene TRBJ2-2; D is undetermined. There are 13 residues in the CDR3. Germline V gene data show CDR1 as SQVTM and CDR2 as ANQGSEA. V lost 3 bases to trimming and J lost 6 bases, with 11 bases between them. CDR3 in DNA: TGCAGCGTTGAGTCCTATGTCGCCGGGGAGCTGTTTTTT. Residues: CSVESYVAGELFF.

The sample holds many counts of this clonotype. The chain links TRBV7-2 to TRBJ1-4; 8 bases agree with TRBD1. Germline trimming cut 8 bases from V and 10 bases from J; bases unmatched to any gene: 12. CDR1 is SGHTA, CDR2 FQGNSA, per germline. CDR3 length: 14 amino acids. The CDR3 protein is CASRSGQGKGKLFF. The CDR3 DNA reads TGTGCCAGCCGATCCGGACAGGGTAAAGGAAAACTGTTTTTT.

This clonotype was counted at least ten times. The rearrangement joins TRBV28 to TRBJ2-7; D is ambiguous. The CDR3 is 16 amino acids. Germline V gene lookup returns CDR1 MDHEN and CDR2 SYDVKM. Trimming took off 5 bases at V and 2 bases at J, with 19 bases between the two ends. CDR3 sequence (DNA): TGTGCCAGCAGTCGATCCCTACTCAGAGCCGCCTACGAGCAGTACTTC. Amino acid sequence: CASSRSLLRAAYEQYF.

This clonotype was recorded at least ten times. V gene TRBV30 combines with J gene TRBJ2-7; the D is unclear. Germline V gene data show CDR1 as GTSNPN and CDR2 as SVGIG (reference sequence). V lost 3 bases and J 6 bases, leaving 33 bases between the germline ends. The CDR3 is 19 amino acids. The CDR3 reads CAWSATQIRHIDLFGEQYF. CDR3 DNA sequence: TGTGCCTGGAGCGCTACCCAGATCCGTCATATCGACCTTTTCGGCGAGCAGTACTTC.

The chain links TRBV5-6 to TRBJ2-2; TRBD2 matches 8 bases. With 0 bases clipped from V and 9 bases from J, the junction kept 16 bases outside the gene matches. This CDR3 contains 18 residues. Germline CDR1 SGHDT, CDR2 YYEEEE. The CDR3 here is CASSLVAGGAFVTRELFF. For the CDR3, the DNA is TGTGCCAGCAGCTTGGTGGCGGGAGGTGCTTTCGTAACCAGGGAGCTGTTTTTT. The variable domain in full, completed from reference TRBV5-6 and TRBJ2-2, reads DAGVTQSPTHLIKTRGQQVTLRCSPKSGHDTVSWYQQALGQGPQFIFQYYEEEERQRGNFPDRFSGHQFPNYSSELNVNALLLGDSALYLCASSLVAGGAFVTRELFFGEGSRLTVL.

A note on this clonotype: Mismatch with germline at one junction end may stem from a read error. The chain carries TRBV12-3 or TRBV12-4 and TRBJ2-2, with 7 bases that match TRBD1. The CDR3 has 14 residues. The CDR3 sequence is CASGGTANSGELFF. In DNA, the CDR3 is TGTGCCAGCGGTGGGACAGCGAACAGCGGGGAGCTGTTTTTT.

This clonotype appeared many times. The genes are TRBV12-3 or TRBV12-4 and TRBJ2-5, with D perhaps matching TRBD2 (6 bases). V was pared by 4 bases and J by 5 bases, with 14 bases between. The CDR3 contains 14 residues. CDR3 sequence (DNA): TGTGCCAGCAGTTCTCGGGGGAGTACGGAGACCCAGTACTTC. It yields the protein CASSSRGSTETQYF.

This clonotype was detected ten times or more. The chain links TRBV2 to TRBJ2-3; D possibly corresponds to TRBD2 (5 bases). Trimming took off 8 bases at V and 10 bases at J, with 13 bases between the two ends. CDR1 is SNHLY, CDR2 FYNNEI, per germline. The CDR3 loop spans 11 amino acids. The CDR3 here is CASRGTGAQYF. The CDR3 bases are TGTGCCAGCCGGGGAACCGGTGCGCAGTATTTT. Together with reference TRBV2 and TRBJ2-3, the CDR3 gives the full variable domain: EPEVTQTPSHQVTQMGQEVILRCVPISNHLYFYWYRQILGQKVEFLVSFYNNEISEKSEIFDDQFSVERPDGSNFTLKIRSTKLEDSAMYFCASRGTGAQYFGPGTRLTVL.

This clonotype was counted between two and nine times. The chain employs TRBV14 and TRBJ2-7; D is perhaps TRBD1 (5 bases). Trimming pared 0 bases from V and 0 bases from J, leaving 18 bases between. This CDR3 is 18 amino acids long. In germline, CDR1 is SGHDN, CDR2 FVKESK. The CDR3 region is CASSQDGLQGANSYEQYF. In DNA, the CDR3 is TGTGCCAGCAGCCAAGATGGGCTACAAGGGGCTAACTCCTACGAGCAGTACTTC.